A single sample is the source of the 4 T cell receptor beta chains below, sequenced in a study of blood T cell repertoires in COVID-19. Measured with immunoSEQ multiplex PCR; TCRdb has only the in-frame clones, and not every one. In the table there are about 150,000 clones, roughly four fifths of which are singletons. Material for sequencing was peripheral blood. These receptors all come from a woman aged 60-70 years with COVID-19, enrolled during active disease.

The chain carries TRBV2 and TRBJ2-7; D unclear. V was cut by 6 bases and J by 1 base, with 16 bases left in between. Germline CDR1 reads SNHLY; CDR2 reads FYNNEI. CDR3 length: 15 amino acids. The CDR3 sequence is CASRFGLVLSYEQYF. The CDR3, as DNA: TGTGCCAGCAGATTCGGTCTCGTCCTATCCTACGAGCAGTACTTC.

The chain joins TRBV15 to TRBJ2-3, with D possibly TRBD2 on 6 matching bases. Germline V gene sequence: CDR1 LNHNV, CDR2 YYDKDF (reference sequence). The V gene lost 8 bases and the J gene lost 4 bases, with 22 bases spanning the gap. The CDR3 is 16 residues long. The CDR3 region is CATWTPGGGSSDTQYF. CDR3 sequence (DNA): TGTGCCACCTGGACGCCCGGGGGAGGTTCATCAGATACGCAGTATTTT.

The chain recombines TRBV2 with TRBJ2-7, with D tentatively TRBD1 (6 bases). Deletions cut 5 bases from V and 4 bases from J, with 9 bases between. This CDR3 region has 12 residues. Germline loops: CDR1 SNHLY, CDR2 FYNNEI. In nucleotides, the CDR3 is TGTGCCAGCAGTTTACAGGGTTACGAGCAGTACGTC. Translation: CASSLQGYEQYV.

The V gene is TRBV7-3, the J gene TRBJ1-6; 9 bases fit TRBD1. There are 15 residues in the CDR3. Germline V gene data show CDR1 as SGHTA and CDR2 as FQGTGA. With V trimmed by 2 bases and J by 7 bases, 3 bases remained unmatched. Here the CDR3 reads CASSLEGQGNSPLHF. The CDR3, as DNA: TGTGCCAGCAGCTTAGAGGGACAGGGAAATTCACCCCTCCACTTT.